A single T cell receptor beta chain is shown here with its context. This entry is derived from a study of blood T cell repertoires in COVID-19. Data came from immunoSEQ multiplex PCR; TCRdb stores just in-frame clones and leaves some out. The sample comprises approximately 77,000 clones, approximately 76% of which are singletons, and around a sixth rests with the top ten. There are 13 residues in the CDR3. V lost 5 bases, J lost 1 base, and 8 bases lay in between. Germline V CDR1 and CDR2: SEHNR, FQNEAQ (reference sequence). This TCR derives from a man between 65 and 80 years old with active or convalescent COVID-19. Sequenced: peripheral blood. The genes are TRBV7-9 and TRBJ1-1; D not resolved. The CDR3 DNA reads TGTGCCAGCAGCCCAACATCGAACACTGAAGCTTTCTTT. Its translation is CASSPTSNTEAFF.